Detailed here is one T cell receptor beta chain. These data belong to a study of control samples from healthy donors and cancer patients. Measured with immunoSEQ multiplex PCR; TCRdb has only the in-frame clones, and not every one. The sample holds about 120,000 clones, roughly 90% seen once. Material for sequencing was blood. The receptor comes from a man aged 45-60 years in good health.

In nucleotides, the CDR3 is TGCGCCAGCAGCCAAGAAAGGGGGGCGAGCGAGACCCAGTACTTC. This sequence encodes CASSQERGASETQYF. The chain carries TRBV4-3 and TRBJ2-5; D possibly matches TRBD1 or TRBD2 (6 bases each). The germline gives CDR1 LGHNA, CDR2 YSLEER. V lost 0 bases and J 5 bases, leaving 13 bases between the germline ends. The CDR3 length is 15 residues.